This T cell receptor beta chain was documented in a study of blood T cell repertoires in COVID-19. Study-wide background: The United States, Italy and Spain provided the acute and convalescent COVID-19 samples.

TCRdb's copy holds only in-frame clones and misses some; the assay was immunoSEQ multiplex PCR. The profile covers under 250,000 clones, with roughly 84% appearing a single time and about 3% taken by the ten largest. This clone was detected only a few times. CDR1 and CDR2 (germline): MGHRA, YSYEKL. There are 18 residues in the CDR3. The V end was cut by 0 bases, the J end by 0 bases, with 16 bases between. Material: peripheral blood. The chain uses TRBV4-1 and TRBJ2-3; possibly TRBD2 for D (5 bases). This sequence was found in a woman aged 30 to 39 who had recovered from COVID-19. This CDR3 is CASSQEFALAVSTDTQYF. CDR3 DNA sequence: TGCGCCAGCAGCCAAGAATTCGCTCTAGCAGTTAGCACAGATACGCAGTATTTT.